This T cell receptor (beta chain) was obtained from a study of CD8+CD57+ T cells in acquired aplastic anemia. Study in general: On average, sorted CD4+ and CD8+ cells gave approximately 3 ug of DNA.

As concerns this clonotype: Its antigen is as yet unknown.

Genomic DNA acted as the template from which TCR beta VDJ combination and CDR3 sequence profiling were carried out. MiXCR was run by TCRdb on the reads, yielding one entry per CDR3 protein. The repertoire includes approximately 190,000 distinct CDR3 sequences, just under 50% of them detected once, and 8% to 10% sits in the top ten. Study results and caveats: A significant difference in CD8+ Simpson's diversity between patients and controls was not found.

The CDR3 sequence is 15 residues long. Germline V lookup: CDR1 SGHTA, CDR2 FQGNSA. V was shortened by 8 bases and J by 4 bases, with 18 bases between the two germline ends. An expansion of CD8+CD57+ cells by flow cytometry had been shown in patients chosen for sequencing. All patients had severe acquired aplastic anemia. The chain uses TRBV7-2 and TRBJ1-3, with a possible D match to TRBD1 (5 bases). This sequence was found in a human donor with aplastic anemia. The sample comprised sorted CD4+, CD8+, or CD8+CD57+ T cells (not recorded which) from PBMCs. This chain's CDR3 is CASSQGAGGGNTIYF. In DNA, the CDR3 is TGTGCCAGCTCACAAGGGGCAGGAGGCGGAAACACCATATATTTT.